This T cell receptor (beta chain) is drawn from a study of radiotherapy plus CTLA-4 blockade in lung cancer (dated by TCRdb to 2016 to 2018). In terms of the full investigation: Among enrolled patients, 15% to 20% had an objective response and 25% to 40% reached disease control.

The method was the immunoSEQ multiplex PCR assay. What TCRdb holds here is the immuneACCESS table cut down to in-frame rearrangements. Part of the clones is not present; checked against another copy, under half of the missing clones reflect an unresolved V gene, and the others are unexplained. In all, the sample holds about 31,000 clones, and roughly 70% of those were seen once. The ten most abundant clones make up around 4.5% of the sample. CDR3 length: 13 amino acids, cysteine to phenylalanine. The retained sequence is limited to the CDR3, 39 bases, with the frame set at the first base. The junction carries 15 bases between V and J, which are trimmed by 4 bases and 7 bases respectively. Sequences SGHRS (CDR1) and YFSETQ (CDR2) are obtained from the germline V gene. Comments on this clone: This receptor's antigen is unknown. No qualities accompany the bases; no much larger clone lies one base away.

Focal radiation therapy combined with CTLA-4 blockade (ipilimumab) was tested in patients with chemo-refractory metastatic non-small-cell lung cancer. General findings and caveats noted by the study authors: TCR clones derived from tumors expanded in peripheral blood after treatment with radiotherapy and ipilimumab. The strongest predictors of response were reported to be early dynamic shifts in blood T cell clones along with a rise in serum interferon-beta following radiation.

This receptor was taken from a human donor with non-small cell lung cancer whose response to radiotherapy plus ipilimumab could not be evaluated. Sequenced material: peripheral blood, taken from a patient treated with radiotherapy plus ipilimumab. The V and J segments used are TRBV5-1 and TRBJ2-7; the D gene is perhaps TRBD1, on 6 matching bases. The CDR3 region reads CASSPRTAFEQYF. DNA sequence: TGCGCCAGCAGCCCACGGACAGCTTTTGAGCAGTACTTC.